This T cell receptor beta chain is from a study of response to subunit inactivated influenza vaccine. From the RT-PCR reads, TCRdb called clonotypes with MiXCR, one entry per CDR3 protein. The table includes approximately 700,000 distinct CDR3 sequences, approximately 15% detected once. The length of the CDR3 is 15 residues. The germline CDR1 and CDR2 sequences are KGHDR and SFDVKD. With V trimmed by 3 bases and J by 5 bases, 6 bases remained unmatched. The starting material was PBMCs from blood, obtained 14 to 15 days before vaccination. The origin of this receptor is a man aged 45 to 65 who received an inactivated influenza vaccine. The chain combines TRBV24-1 with TRBJ2-7; 10 bases map to TRBD1. The DNA of the CDR3 is TGTGCCACCAGTGATCACGGGACAGGGGTTGACGAGCAGTACTTC. This sequence encodes CATSDHGTGVDEQYF.